The TCR beta chain under discussion was sequenced for a study of cytomegalovirus exposure and HLA in healthy donors. Study summary: Of the donors genotyped, about 390 in all, about 81% fell in the Caucasian-associated ancestry cluster.

Study-wide points: Per a prior analysis, the majority of TCR beta V segments were productive roughly 90% or roughly 30% of the time.

Note on this clone: Its cognate antigen is unknown.

The PCR made use of 60 Vbeta and 13 Jbeta primers. In the authors' workflow: It was a later analysis that counted some 80 million unique TCR beta chains, of which some 12 million were shared. Data came from immunoSEQ multiplex PCR; TCRdb stores just in-frame clones and leaves some out. Clone size and V and J calls were adopted from that table, with D and trimming inferred from the DNA. The sample has about 170,000 clones, 75% to 90% seen once. Input material: PBMCs. The sequence came from a woman between 45 and 65 years old in good health and CMV-seropositive.

The CDR3 bases are TGTGCCAGCAGTGCGAGCGGTGACTACGAGCAGTACTTC. It is translated as CASSASGDYEQYF. The V call is TRBV28, the J call TRBJ2-7; TRBD2 might be the D (5 bases). The CDR3 runs to 13 residues. Per the germline V gene, CDR1 is MDHEN and CDR2 is SYDVKM. V lost 5 bases and J 3 bases, leaving 11 bases between the germline ends.